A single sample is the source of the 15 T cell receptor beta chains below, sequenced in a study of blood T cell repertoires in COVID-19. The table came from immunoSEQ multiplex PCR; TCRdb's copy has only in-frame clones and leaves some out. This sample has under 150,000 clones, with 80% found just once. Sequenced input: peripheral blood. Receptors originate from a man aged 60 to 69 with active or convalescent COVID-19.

The CDR3 sequence is CASTAAGPGVNEQFF. The CDR3 DNA follows: TGTGCCAGTACCGCGGCGGGGCCCGGTGTGAATGAGCAGTTCTTC. The rearrangement uses TRBV19 and TRBJ2-1; D possibly corresponds to TRBD2 (6 bases). This CDR3 is built from 15 residues. The V gene lost 7 bases and the J gene lost 7 bases, with 20 bases spanning the gap. Germline V gene data show CDR1 as LNHDA and CDR2 as SQIVND (reference sequence).

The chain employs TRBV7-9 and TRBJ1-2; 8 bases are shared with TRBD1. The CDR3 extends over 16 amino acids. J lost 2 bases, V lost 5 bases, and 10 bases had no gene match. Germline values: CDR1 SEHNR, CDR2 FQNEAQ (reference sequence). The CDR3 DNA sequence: TGTGCCAGCAGCGCTGTACAGGGGGGATGGAACTATGGCTACACCTTC. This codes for CASSAVQGGWNYGYTF.

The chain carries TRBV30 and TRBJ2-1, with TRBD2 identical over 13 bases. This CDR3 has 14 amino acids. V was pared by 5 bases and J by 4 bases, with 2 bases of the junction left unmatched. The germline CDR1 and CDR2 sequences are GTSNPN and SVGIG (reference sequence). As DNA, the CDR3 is TGTGCCTGGGGGGGACTAGCGGGGTACAATGAGCAGTTCTTC. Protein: CAWGGLAGYNEQFF.

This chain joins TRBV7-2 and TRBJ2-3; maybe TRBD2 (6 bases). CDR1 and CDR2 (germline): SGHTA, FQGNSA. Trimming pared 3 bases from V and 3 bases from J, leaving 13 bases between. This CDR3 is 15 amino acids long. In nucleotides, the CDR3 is TGTGCCAGCAGCTTCTCGGGAGACCGGACAGATACGCAGTATTTT. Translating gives CASSFSGDRTDTQYF.

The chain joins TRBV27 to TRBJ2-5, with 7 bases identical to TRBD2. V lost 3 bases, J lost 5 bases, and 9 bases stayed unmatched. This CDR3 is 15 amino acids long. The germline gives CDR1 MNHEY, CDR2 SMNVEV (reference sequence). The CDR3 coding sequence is TGTGCCAGCAGTTTTGCGGGAGCGCGGCGGGAGACCCAGTACTTC. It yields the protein CASSFAGARRETQYF.

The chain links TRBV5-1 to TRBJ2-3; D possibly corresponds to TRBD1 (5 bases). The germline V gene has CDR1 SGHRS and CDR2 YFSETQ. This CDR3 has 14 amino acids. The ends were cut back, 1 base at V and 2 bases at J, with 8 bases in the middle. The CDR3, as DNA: TGCGCCAGCAGCTTGAACAGGCCCACAGATACGCAGTATTTT. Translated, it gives CASSLNRPTDTQYF.

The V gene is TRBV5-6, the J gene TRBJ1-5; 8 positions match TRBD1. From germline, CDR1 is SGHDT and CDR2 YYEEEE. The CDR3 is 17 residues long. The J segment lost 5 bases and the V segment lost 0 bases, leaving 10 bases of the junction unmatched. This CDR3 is CASSLAAGGASDQPQHF. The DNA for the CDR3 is TGTGCCAGCAGCTTGGCTGCAGGGGGCGCGTCGGATCAGCCCCAGCATTTT.

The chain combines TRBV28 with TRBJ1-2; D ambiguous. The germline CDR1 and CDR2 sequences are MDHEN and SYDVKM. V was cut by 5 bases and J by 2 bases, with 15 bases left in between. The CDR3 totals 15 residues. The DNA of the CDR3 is TGTGCCAGCAGTCCGAGTGGAGAGGGAAACTATGGCTACACCTTC. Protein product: CASSPSGEGNYGYTF.

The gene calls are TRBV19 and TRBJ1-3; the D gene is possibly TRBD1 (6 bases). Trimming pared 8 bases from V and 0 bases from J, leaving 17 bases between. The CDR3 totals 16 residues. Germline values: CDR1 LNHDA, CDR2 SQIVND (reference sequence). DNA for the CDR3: TGTGCCAGTCGTTCGGGACACCACTCCTCTGGAAACACCATATATTTT. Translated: CASRSGHHSSGNTIYF. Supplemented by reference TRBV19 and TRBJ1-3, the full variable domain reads DGGITQSPKYLFRKEGQNVTLSCEQNLNHDAMYWYRQDPGQGLRLIYYSQIVNDFQKGDIAEGYSVSREKKESFPLTVTSAQKNPTAFYLCASRSGHHSSGNTIYFGEGSWLTVV.

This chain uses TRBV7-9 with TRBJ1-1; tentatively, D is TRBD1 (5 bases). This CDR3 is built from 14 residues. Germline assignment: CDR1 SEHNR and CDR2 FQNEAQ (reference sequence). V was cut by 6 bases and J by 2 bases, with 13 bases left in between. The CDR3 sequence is CASSWGGENTEAFF. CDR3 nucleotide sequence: TGTGCCAGCAGTTGGGGAGGGGAAAACACTGAAGCTTTCTTT.

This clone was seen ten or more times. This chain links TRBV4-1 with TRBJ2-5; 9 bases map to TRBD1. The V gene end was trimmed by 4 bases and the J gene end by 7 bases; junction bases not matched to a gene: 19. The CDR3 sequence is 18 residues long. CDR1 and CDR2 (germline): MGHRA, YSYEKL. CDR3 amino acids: CASSPTPWTGASKRTQYF. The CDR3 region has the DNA TGCGCCAGCAGCCCAACCCCCTGGACAGGGGCGAGCAAAAGGACCCAGTACTTC.

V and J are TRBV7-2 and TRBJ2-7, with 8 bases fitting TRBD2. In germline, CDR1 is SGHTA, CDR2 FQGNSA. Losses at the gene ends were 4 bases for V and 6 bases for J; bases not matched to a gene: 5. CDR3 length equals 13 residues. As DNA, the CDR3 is TGTGCCAGCAGCTCCGGGGGGGGAAGCGAGCAGTACTTC. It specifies CASSSGGGSEQYF.

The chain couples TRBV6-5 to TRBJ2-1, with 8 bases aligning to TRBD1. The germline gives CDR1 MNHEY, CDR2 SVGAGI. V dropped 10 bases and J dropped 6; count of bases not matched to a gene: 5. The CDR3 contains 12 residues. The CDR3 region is CATGGRLNEQFF. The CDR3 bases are TGTGCCACAGGGGGCAGGCTCAATGAGCAGTTCTTC.

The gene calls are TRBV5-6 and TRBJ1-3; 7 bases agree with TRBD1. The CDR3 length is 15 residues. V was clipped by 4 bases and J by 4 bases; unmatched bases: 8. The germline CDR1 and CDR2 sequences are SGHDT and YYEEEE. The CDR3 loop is CASSQIRQGGNTIYF. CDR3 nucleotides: TGTGCCAGCAGCCAGATTCGACAGGGCGGAAACACCATATATTTT.

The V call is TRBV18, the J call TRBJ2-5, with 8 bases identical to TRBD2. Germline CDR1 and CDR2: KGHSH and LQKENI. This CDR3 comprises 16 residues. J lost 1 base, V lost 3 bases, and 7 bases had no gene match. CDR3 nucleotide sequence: TGTGCCAGCTCACCCCCTAGCGGGCGGGCCCAAGAGACCCAGTACTTC. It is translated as CASSPPSGRAQETQYF.